This TCR beta chain emerged from a study of CD8 T cells in Susac syndrome. General observations from the study: CD4+ T cell repertoires in Susac syndrome lacked clonal expansion.

Regarding this clonotype: Antigen specificity is unknown.

CDR1 and CDR2 (germline): MDHEN, SYDVKM. The CDR3 length is 14 residues. With V trimmed by 5 bases and J by 9 bases, 9 bases remained unmatched. Reverse transcription used roughly 0.45 to 1 ug RNA and random hexamers. Each CDR3 protein is one row after TCRdb ran MiXCR on the immunoSEQ multiplex PCR reads. The sample consists of about 240,000 distinct CDR3 sequences, 96% of them appearing once. Negative isolation yielded CD4+ and CD8+ T cells, and FACS enriched TEMRA cells. The clonotype comes from a human donor with Susac syndrome. V is TRBV28 and J is TRBJ2-1, with 8 bases fitting TRBD2. The sequenced sample was CD4+ T cells from PBMCs. The CDR3 loop reads CASSVISGAGEQFF. CDR3 in DNA: TGTGCCAGCAGTGTAATTAGCGGGGCGGGTGAGCAGTTCTTC.